The rows below give T cell receptor beta chains drawn from one sample of a study of blood T cell repertoires in COVID-19. Clones were read by immunoSEQ multiplex PCR, and TCRdb kept only the in-frame ones, dropping some. The table shows about 230,000 clones, with 65% to 90% occurring only once. The sequencing sample was made of peripheral blood. These receptors were taken from a woman in her forties or fifties with acute or convalescent COVID-19. CDR3s include the opening cysteine and the closing phenylalanine or tryptophan. Rows give clone size only sometimes, using once, few, many, or a class for an expanded clone.

v_call	j_call	clone_size	cdr3_aa
TRBV5-6	TRBJ1-2	.	CASRKTALGGYTF
TRBV7-8	TRBJ1-1	.	CASSHGQQNTEAFF
TRBV27	TRBJ2-2	.	CASSLSRTNANTGELFF
TRBV24-1	TRBJ1-1	once	CATSDGWAAEAFF
TRBV30	TRBJ2-2	.	CAWSETRGTGELFF
TRBV24-1	TRBJ2-5	once	CATSDWGQGQGETQYF
TRBV5-8	TRBJ2-1	.	CASSPSGYEQFF
TRBV28	TRBJ2-3	.	CASSAPGLAGASTDTQYF
TRBV3-1/TRBV3-2	TRBJ1-5	once	CASSLGQGDGPQHF
TRBV24-1	TRBJ2-2	once	CATSDPARGSTGELFF
TRBV15	TRBJ2-5	few	CATSGAGIGGRRETQYF
TRBV7-9	TRBJ2-5	.	CASSYNTGTGRATQYF
TRBV7-2	TRBJ1-2	.	CASSLGGAGGTVRYGYTF
TRBV27	TRBJ2-5	.	CASSPIERLETQYF
TRBV5-4	TRBJ1-4	.	CASSSDRDFEKLFF
TRBV2	TRBJ2-7	.	CASSAGQGVNEQYF
TRBV5-4	TRBJ2-5	.	CASSHGQGRETQYF
TRBV18	TRBJ2-2	.	CASSATSGRTTGELFF
TRBV5-1	TRBJ2-7	few	CASSLQGQGTYEQYF
TRBV5-1	TRBJ1-1	.	CASSLSGQGPLNTEAFF
TRBV19	TRBJ2-1	.	CASSIYRREEFF
TRBV7-8	TRBJ2-3	.	CASSQRGRVSDTQYF
TRBV29-1	TRBJ2-5	.	CSVVLPETQYF
TRBV10-3	TRBJ1-1	once	CAISRRGLDTEAFF
TRBV5-1	TRBJ1-1	few	CASSLVQANTEAFF
TRBV3-1/TRBV3-2	TRBJ2-5	.	CASSLTGWNQETQYF
TRBV15	TRBJ1-6	once	CATSFDRGLSPLHF
TRBV5-4	TRBJ2-7	few	CASSREQGTYEQYF
TRBV3-1/TRBV3-2	TRBJ2-5	.	CASSQGGRPETQYF
TRBV28	TRBJ1-5	.	CASSQPATGFLDSNQPQHF
TRBV5-1	TRBJ2-5	.	CASSLAGLADETQYF
TRBV18	TRBJ2-5	.	CASSIPDRGETQYF
TRBV19	TRBJ2-4	.	CASSPLQGNEGDIQYF
TRBV4-2	TRBJ2-5	few	CASSQDIQGETQYF
TRBV27	TRBJ2-7	.	CASSFSGTGGYEQYF
TRBV6-2/TRBV6-3	TRBJ1-2	once	CASSALGYGYTF
TRBV29-1	TRBJ2-1	.	CTPGGGLKLYNEQFF
TRBV24-1	TRBJ2-2	.	CATGGSSGTGELFF
TRBV20-1	TRBJ2-7	.	CSASPDRPSYEQYF
TRBV6-5	TRBJ1-3	few	CASSSGRTGSGNTIYF
TRBV30	TRBJ2-1	.	CAWSVGVGLNEQFF
TRBV7-2	TRBJ1-3	.	CASSLTGAGAGNTIYF
TRBV28	TRBJ2-7	few	CASSLPRTGGRSYEQYF
TRBV11-2	TRBJ2-7	.	CASSLIAREREQYF
TRBV11-2	TRBJ2-7	.	CASSSNRGSYEQYF
TRBV19	TRBJ2-3	.	CASTPGTDTQYF
TRBV2	TRBJ1-2	.	CASSLQGETYNGYTF
TRBV7-6	TRBJ2-3	.	CASSRVRGIKAGDTQYF
TRBV25-1	TRBJ1-1	.	CASSESEVVGTEAFF
TRBV28	TRBJ2-5	.	CASSSSLAKYF
TRBV27	TRBJ2-7	few	CASSLISGRLVHEQYF
TRBV5-4	TRBJ1-5	once	CASSSRGSNQPQHF
TRBV27	TRBJ1-4	.	CASSPSTFFATNEKLFF
TRBV6-5	TRBJ1-1	.	CASRDRVQMNTEAFF
TRBV19	TRBJ1-6	.	CASSTDGTGASPLHF
TRBV28	TRBJ1-6	.	CASSSAQGNNSPLHF
TRBV4-1	TRBJ1-2	.	CASSQGTAGYGYTF
TRBV19	TRBJ1-4	.	CASNHAGTGGVSGEKLFF
TRBV5-1	TRBJ2-3	.	CASSLGASTDTQYF